Listed here is a single T cell receptor (beta chain). This specimen belongs to a study of blood T cell repertoires in COVID-19. Overall study context: Sites in the United States, Italy and Spain provided acute and convalescent COVID-19 samples.

In the original analysis: Nucleated cell number was recorded as an estimate derived from reference gene primer amplification. Profiling relied on immunoSEQ multiplex PCR, and the TCRdb table lists in-frame clones only, not all of them. V and J calls and clone size come straight from that table; D and trimming were deduced from the DNA. The data hold almost 55,000 clones, with approximately 81% observed a single time. The CDR3 runs to 15 residues. Per the germline V gene, CDR1 is ENHRY and CDR2 is SYGVKD. Trimming at V came to 4 bases and at J to 6 bases, leaving 9 bases not matched to a gene. J is TRBJ1-5 and V is TRBV10-3, with 7 positions matching TRBD1. The sequence came from a man aged 50 or older with acute or convalescent COVID-19. The sequencing sample was made of peripheral blood. Here the CDR3 reads CAISADTQGGQPQHF. In DNA, the CDR3 is TGTGCCATCAGTGCGGACACCCAGGGGGGTCAGCCCCAGCATTTT.